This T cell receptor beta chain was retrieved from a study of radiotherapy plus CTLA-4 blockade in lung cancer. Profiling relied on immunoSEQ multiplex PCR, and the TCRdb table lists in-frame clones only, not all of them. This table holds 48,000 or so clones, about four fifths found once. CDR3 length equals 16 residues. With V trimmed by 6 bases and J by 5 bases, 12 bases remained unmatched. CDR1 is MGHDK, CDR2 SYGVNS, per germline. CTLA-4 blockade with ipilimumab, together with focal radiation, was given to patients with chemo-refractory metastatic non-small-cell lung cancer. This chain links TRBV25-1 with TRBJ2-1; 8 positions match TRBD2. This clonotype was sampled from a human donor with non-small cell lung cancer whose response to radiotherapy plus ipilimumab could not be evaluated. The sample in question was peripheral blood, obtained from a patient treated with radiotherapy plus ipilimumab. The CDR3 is CASRRELADLHNEQFF. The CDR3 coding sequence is TGTGCCAGCAGGCGCGAACTAGCGGACCTACACAATGAGCAGTTCTTC.